This T cell receptor beta chain was profiled in a study of T-cell memory formation after mild COVID-19. On the study more broadly: Each donor largely had its own TCR clusters.

Worth noting for this clonotype: What it binds is unknown.

V shed 6 bases and J shed 3 bases, with 15 bases lying between them. This CDR3 region has 14 residues. CDR1 and CDR2 (germline): SGHNT, YENEEA. Study-wide points: Some clones that responded were present in memory (sampled pre-infection), which suggests cross-reactive memory joined. Mainly CM and EM harbored the contracting CD4+ clones; mainly EMRA harbored the CD8+ ones.

Constant-segment primers and 5'RACE yielded cDNA libraries for TCR alpha and TCR beta, each carrying sample barcodes and UMIs. TCRdb passed the 5' RACE reads through MiXCR, listing each CDR3 protein once. The sample yields hundreds of thousands of distinct CDR3 sequences, 20% to 25% seen once. The TCR comes from an adult woman who had mild COVID-19 (a few samples of this study predate the infection). Cell type and time point are not known. Sequencing used PBMCs or a T cell subset sorted from them (not recorded which). The J gene is TRBJ2-7, the V gene TRBV11-3; D gene unclear. The CDR3 DNA is TGTGCCAGCAGTTCGGACCCAAACGGCTACGAGCAGTACTTC. Its protein product is CASSSDPNGYEQYF.